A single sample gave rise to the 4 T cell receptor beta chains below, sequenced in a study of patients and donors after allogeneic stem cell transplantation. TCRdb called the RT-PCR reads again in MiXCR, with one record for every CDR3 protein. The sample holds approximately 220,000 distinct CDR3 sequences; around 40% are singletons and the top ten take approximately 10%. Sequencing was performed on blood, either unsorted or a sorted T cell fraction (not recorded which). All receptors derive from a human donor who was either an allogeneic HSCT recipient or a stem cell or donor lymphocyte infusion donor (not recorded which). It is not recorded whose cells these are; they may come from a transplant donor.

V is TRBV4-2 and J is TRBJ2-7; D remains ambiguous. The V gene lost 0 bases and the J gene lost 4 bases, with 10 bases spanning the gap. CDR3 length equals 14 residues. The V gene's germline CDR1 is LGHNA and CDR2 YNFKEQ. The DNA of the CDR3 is TGTGCCAGCAGCCAAGATGATCAGGTTTACGAGCAGTACTTC. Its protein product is CASSQDDQVYEQYF.

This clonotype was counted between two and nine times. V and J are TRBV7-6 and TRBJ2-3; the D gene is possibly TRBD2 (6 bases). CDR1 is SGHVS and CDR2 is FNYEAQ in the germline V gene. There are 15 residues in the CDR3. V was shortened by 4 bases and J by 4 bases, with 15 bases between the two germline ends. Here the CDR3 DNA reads TGTGCCAGCAGCTCGACCGCGGGACGGTCAGATACGCAGTATTTT. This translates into CASSSTAGRSDTQYF.

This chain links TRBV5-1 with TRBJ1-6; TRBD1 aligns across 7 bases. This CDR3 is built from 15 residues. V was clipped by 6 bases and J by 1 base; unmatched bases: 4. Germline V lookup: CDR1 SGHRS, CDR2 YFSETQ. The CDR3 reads CASKEGASYNSPLHF. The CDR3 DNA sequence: TGCGCCAGCAAAGAGGGGGCGTCCTATAATTCACCCCTCCACTTT.

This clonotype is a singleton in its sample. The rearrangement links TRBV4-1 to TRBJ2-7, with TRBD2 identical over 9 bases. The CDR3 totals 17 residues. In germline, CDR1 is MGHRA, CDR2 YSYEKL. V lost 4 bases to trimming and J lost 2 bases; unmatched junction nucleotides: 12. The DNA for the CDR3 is TGCGCCAGCAGCCGCCGGGATAGCGGGGGCCTAACCTACGAGCAGTACTTC. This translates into CASSRRDSGGLTYEQYF.